Below are 27 T cell receptor beta chains sequenced from a single sample in a study of shared clonotypes between healthy human individuals. Data came from immunoSEQ multiplex PCR; TCRdb stores just in-frame clones and leaves some out. This sample has 2 million to 2.5 million clones, with approximately 95% found just once. The material sequenced was naive CD4+ T cells from PBMCs. The sample's subset: CD45RA+ positively selected. These TCRs come from a man aged 18 to 30 in good health. Some clones in this sample may be carry-over from other donors' samples.

The chain employs TRBV2 and TRBJ2-5, with 7 bases aligning to TRBD2. The germline V gene has CDR1 SNHLY and CDR2 FYNNEI. CDR3 length: 15 residues. The ends lost 3 bases at V and 5 bases at J; junction bases unmatched: 9. CDR3 sequence: CASSDEAGKGETQYF. The DNA of the CDR3 is TGTGCCAGCAGTGATGAAGCGGGAAAGGGGGAGACCCAGTACTTC.

The chain has TRBV5-4 and TRBJ1-1; no firm D call. V was clipped by 4 bases and J by 1 base, with 14 bases between them. The CDR3 is 15 residues long. Germline V lookup: CDR1 SGHNT, CDR2 YYREEE (reference sequence). The CDR3 DNA reads TGTGCCAGCAGCCAAGATCCGAGCACGAACACTGAAGCTTTCTTT. This encodes CASSQDPSTNTEAFF.

V gene TRBV5-6 combines with J gene TRBJ2-7; D perhaps matches TRBD1 (5 bases). Trimming cost V 0 bases and J 2 bases, with 12 bases left between them. CDR3 length: 15 amino acids. From germline, CDR1 is SGHDT and CDR2 YYEEEE. CDR3 sequence reads: CASSLAPGPTYEQYF. The CDR3, as DNA: TGTGCCAGCAGCTTGGCCCCAGGGCCCACCTACGAGCAGTACTTC.

This clone was detected once. V and J are TRBV6-5 and TRBJ2-1; 9 bases align to TRBD2. This CDR3 has 15 residues. Germline loops: CDR1 MNHEY, CDR2 SVGAGI. V gave up 6 bases and J gave up 6 bases; unmatched junction bases: 9. The DNA of the CDR3 is TGTGCCAGCAGACCGCCGGGACTAGCCTTCAATGAGCAGTTCTTC. Protein sequence: CASRPPGLAFNEQFF.

The chain links TRBV7-9 to TRBJ1-2; the D gene is possibly TRBD1 (5 bases). Trimming removed 1 base from V and 3 bases from J, with 12 bases in between. From germline, CDR1 is SEHNR and CDR2 FQNEAQ (reference sequence). CDR3 length: 15 residues. The CDR3 is CASSLEWGSDYGYTF. The DNA of the CDR3 is TGTGCCAGCAGCTTAGAATGGGGGTCAGACTATGGCTACACCTTC.

To note about this clone: Other nucleotide sequences from this sample produce the same CDR3. In DNA, the CDR3 is TGTGCCAGCAGTTACAGGGACAGGGGGCTTTATGGCTACACCTTC. Translated, it gives CASSYRDRGLYGYTF. The rearrangement uses TRBV6-5 and TRBJ1-2; TRBD1 agrees at 12 bases. CDR1 MNHEY and CDR2 SVGAGI come from the germline V gene. Unmatched junction bases numbered 3, after V lost 2 bases and J lost 5 bases. The CDR3 is made up of 15 amino acids.

The chain joins TRBV30 to TRBJ1-4; maybe TRBD1 (6 bases). The CDR3 consists of 16 residues. CDR1 and CDR2 (germline): GTSNPN, SVGIG (reference sequence). Deletions cut 2 bases from V and 5 bases from J, with 18 bases between. The CDR3 reads CAWSRAGVLRNEKLFF. In nucleotides, the CDR3 is TGTGCCTGGAGTCGGGCAGGGGTCTTAAGGAATGAAAAACTGTTTTTT.

The V gene is TRBV9, the J gene TRBJ2-6; either TRBD1 or TRBD2 may fit D (6 bases each). The CDR3 length is 17 residues. Trimming stripped 0 bases from V and 0 bases from J, with 10 bases between. Germline V gene lookup returns CDR1 SGDLS and CDR2 YYNGEE. The DNA of the CDR3 is TGTGCCAGCAGCGTAGGAGGAGGGGGCTCTGGGGCCAACGTCCTGACTTTC. Amino acid sequence: CASSVGGGGSGANVLTF.

This chain connects TRBV6-5 to TRBJ2-7, with D tentatively TRBD1 or TRBD2 (5 bases each). From germline, CDR1 is MNHEY and CDR2 SVGAGI. V lost 5 bases and J 6 bases, leaving 11 bases between the germline ends. This CDR3 contains 12 residues. CDR3 loop: CASSVYGAEQYF. The CDR3 region has the DNA TGTGCCAGCAGTGTATACGGGGCCGAGCAGTACTTC.

The sample holds one count of this clone. This chain connects TRBV28 to TRBJ1-1, with a tentative D call TRBD1 (6 bases). This CDR3 is 17 amino acids long. Germline V lookup: CDR1 MDHEN, CDR2 SYDVKM. Trimming took off 7 bases at V and 0 bases at J, with 21 bases between the two ends. This CDR3 reads CASTNPRGSPMNTEAFF. In DNA form, the CDR3 reads TGTGCCAGCACCAATCCCAGGGGATCCCCAATGAACACTGAAGCTTTCTTT.

The CDR3 region has the DNA TGTGCCAGCAGCTTAGTCAGTGGTTTCGGTTACAATGAGCAGTTCTTC. This translates into CASSLVSGFGYNEQFF. This rearrangement joins TRBV7-2 to TRBJ2-1; no clear D gene. Trimming left V 1 base short and J 4 bases short, with 14 bases between. This CDR3 comprises 16 residues. Germline V gene sequence: CDR1 SGHTA, CDR2 FQGNSA. Full variable domain (remainder filled in from reference TRBV7-2 and TRBJ2-1): GAGVSQSPSNKVTEKGKDVELRCDPISGHTALYWYRQSLGQGLEFLIYFQGNSAPDKSGLPSDRFSAERTGGSVSTLTIQRTQQEDSAVYLCASSLVSGFGYNEQFFGPGTRLTVL.

Notes on this clone: The CDR3 carries no conserved terminal phenylalanine or tryptophan, so it likely arises from a read error. It is unclear where the CDR3 begins or ends on the DNA, so no DNA is shown, and the CDR3 is as TCRdb lists it. The chain employs TRBV12-2 and TRBJ2-7; the D call in the table, TRBD1, was not verified against the DNA. TRBV12-2 is annotated as a pseudogene. The CDR3 spans 14 residues, counting both ends. The CDR3 spells CASRLAPGQGSYLL.

The chain combines TRBV7-3 with TRBJ2-1; D is perhaps TRBD1 (6 bases). Trimming cost V 4 bases and J 5 bases, with 12 bases left between them. The CDR3 extends over 14 amino acids. Germline V gene lookup returns CDR1 SGHTA and CDR2 FQGTGA. This chain's CDR3 is CASSSQDRDNEQFF. As DNA, the CDR3 is TGTGCCAGCAGCTCCCAGGACAGAGACAATGAGCAGTTCTTC. The full variable domain, rest sourced from reference TRBV7-3 and TRBJ2-1, is GAGVSQTPSNKVTEKGKYVELRCDPISGHTALYWYRQSLGQGPEFLIYFQGTGAADDSGLPNDRFFAVRPEGSVSTLKIQRTERGDSAVYLCASSSQDRDNEQFFGPGTRLTVL.

The chain carries TRBV11-1 and TRBJ2-6; D gene ambiguous. V shed 1 base and J shed 5 bases, with 9 bases lying between them. Germline CDR1 SGHAT, CDR2 FQDESV (reference sequence). This CDR3 comprises 15 residues. The CDR3 DNA is TGTGCCAGCAGCTTAGGGCAGTCTAGGGCCAACGTCCTGACTTTC. This translates into CASSLGQSRANVLTF.

The chain links TRBV6-1 to TRBJ2-1, with 9 nucleotides matching TRBD1. V gave up 8 bases and J gave up 5 bases; unmatched junction bases: 10. Germline CDR1 is MNHNS and CDR2 is SASEGT. The CDR3 is made up of 15 amino acids. The CDR3 DNA reads as TGTGCCAGCGGGCGACAGGGGGGCGAGGACAATGAGCAGTTCTTC. Amino acid sequence: CASGRQGGEDNEQFF.

The J gene is TRBJ2-2, the V gene TRBV6-6; TRBD1 matches at 7 bases. Germline CDR1 and CDR2: MNHNY and SVGAGI (reference sequence). The J segment lost 6 bases and the V segment lost 7 bases, leaving 5 bases of the junction unmatched. CDR3 size: 13 residues. The CDR3 DNA reads TGTGCCAGCACCATTCAGGGGGCCGGGGAGCTGTTTTTT. Its translation: CASTIQGAGELFF.

The chain uses TRBV25-1 and TRBJ2-1; no clear D. Trimming took 2 bases from V and 4 from J, leaving 9 bases between them. Germline assignment: CDR1 MGHDK and CDR2 SYGVNS. There are 14 residues in the CDR3. The CDR3 loop reads CASSETAAYNEQFF. CDR3 coding DNA: TGTGCCAGCAGTGAAACGGCCGCATACAATGAGCAGTTCTTC.

This rearrangement joins TRBV29-1 to TRBJ2-3; TRBD1 might be the D (5 bases). Germline loops: CDR1 SQVTM, CDR2 ANQGSEA. V was trimmed by 0 bases and J by 5 bases, leaving 12 bases between them. This CDR3 comprises 14 residues. CDR3 sequence reads: CSVEDRFQGDTQYF. The DNA of the CDR3 is TGCAGCGTTGAAGATCGGTTCCAGGGAGATACGCAGTATTTT.

The sample holds one count of this clone. J is TRBJ1-3 and V is TRBV2; D is undetermined. There are 13 residues in the CDR3. Trimming stripped 7 bases from V and 2 bases from J, with 9 bases between. CDR1 is SNHLY, CDR2 FYNNEI, per germline. The CDR3 reads CASMRQTGNTIYF. As DNA, the CDR3 is TGTGCCAGCATGAGGCAAACTGGAAACACCATATATTTT.

The V call is TRBV27, the J call TRBJ2-5, with TRBD1 identical over 7 bases. The V gene end was trimmed by 4 bases and the J gene end by 4 bases; junction bases not matched to a gene: 0. The germline V gene has CDR1 MNHEY and CDR2 SMNVEV (reference sequence). The CDR3 loop spans 12 amino acids. The CDR3 region has the DNA TGTGCCAGCAGTTGGACAGGAGAGACCCAGTACTTC. It encodes CASSWTGETQYF.

This clone came up once. The chain joins TRBV18 to TRBJ1-1, with 7 bases aligning to TRBD1. Trimming at V came to 6 bases and at J to 5 bases, leaving 6 bases not matched to a gene. Germline V gives CDR1 KGHSH, CDR2 LQKENI. The CDR3 has 13 amino acids. CDR3 residues: CASSTGLGTEAFF. In DNA, the CDR3 is TGTGCCAGCTCGACAGGGTTAGGGACTGAAGCTTTCTTT.

To note about this clone: The junction and the germline gene differ at one end; a read error may be behind it. The CDR3 region is CRSRAGPNTEAFF. The CDR3 nucleotides are TGCAGATCGAGGGCAGGGCCCAACACTGAAGCTTTCTTT. The gene calls are TRBV28 and TRBJ1-1; tentative D call: TRBD1 (5 bases). The CDR3 is made up of 13 amino acids. CDR1 MDHEN and CDR2 SYDVKM come from the germline V gene.

The V and J genes are TRBV10-2 and TRBJ2-1; tentatively, D is TRBD2 (6 bases). The germline V gene has CDR1 WSHSY and CDR2 SAAADI. The CDR3 runs to 12 residues. V lost 7 bases and J lost 6, with 10 bases in between. The CDR3 spells CASTKTSNEQFF. CDR3 coding DNA: TGCGCCAGCACCAAGACTAGCAATGAGCAGTTCTTC.

V usage is TRBV5-1 and J usage is TRBJ2-1, with D possibly TRBD2 on 5 matching bases. Germline-derived CDR1 and CDR2 are SGHRS and YFSETQ. With 4 bases removed from V and 7 bases from J, the gap between germline ends came to 24 bases. This CDR3 has 17 amino acids. For the CDR3, the DNA is TGCGCCAGCAGCGAGGACGGCCTAAACCAGAGGGTGAATGAGCAGTTCTTC. As protein: CASSEDGLNQRVNEQFF.

The chain is built from TRBV28 and TRBJ2-3, with 9 bases lining up with TRBD1. CDR1 is MDHEN, CDR2 SYDVKM, per germline. CDR3 length equals 16 residues. The V segment lost 7 bases and the J segment 0 bases; nucleotides outside the gene matches: 8. The CDR3: CASKNTGGPSTDTQYF. DNA for the CDR3: TGTGCCAGCAAGAACACAGGGGGCCCTAGCACAGATACGCAGTATTTT.

The chain employs TRBV6-1 and TRBJ2-6; D may correspond to TRBD1 or TRBD2 (6 bases each). The CDR3 loop spans 14 amino acids. The germline V and J ends were trimmed by 8 bases and 2 bases, with 10 bases remaining between them. The V gene's germline CDR1 is MNHNS and CDR2 SASEGT. The CDR3 DNA sequence: TGTGCCAGCCGTAGGGGGGCTGGGGCCAACGTCCTGACTTTC. Translating it yields CASRRGAGANVLTF.

V is TRBV5-6 and J is TRBJ1-2; no reliable D call. CDR1 SGHDT and CDR2 YYEEEE come from the germline V gene. V lost 2 bases, J lost 4 bases, and 12 bases lay in between. The CDR3 length is 14 residues. The CDR3 reads CASSFPRAGYGYTF. In DNA, the CDR3 is TGTGCCAGCAGCTTCCCTAGGGCGGGCTATGGCTACACCTTC.